The rows below give T cell receptor beta chains drawn from one sample of a study of blood T cells in healthy people across ages. Via MiXCR, TCRdb re-called the 5' RACE reads, giving one row per CDR3 protein. The sample yields 630,000 or so distinct CDR3 sequences, approximately 31% seen once. Material: blood. Receptors originate from an elderly woman in good health. CDR3s include the opening cysteine and the closing phenylalanine or tryptophan. Fields, in order: J gene, V gene, clone size, D gene, CDR3 DNA, CDR3 protein. D genes are given only for firm matches. Some rows mark clone size as missing; the rest say once, few, many or name a class of expanded clone.

TRBJ1-1 TRBV20-1 few TRBD1 TGCAGTGCTACGACAGGGTTTACTACTGAAGCTTTCTTT CSATTGFTTEAFF
TRBJ1-5 TRBV25-1 few - TGTGCCAGCAGTGAATGCAACTCGGCAGGACAGAAGTGGGGTTTGGTGAGCAATCAGCCCCAGCATTTT CASSECNSAGQKWGLVSNQPQHF
TRBJ2-1 TRBV12-3/TRBV12-4 many - TGTGCCAGCAGCCTTCCACCAGATGAGCAGTTCTTC CASSLPPDEQFF
TRBJ2-3 TRBV9 many TRBD1 TGTGCCAGCAGCCCTGGGACAGATAGCACAGATACGCAGTATTTT CASSPGTDSTDTQYF
TRBJ1-4 TRBV9 - - TGTGCCAGCAGCGAACTTCAGGGGTCTAGTGAAAAACTGTTTTTT CASSELQGSSEKLFF
TRBJ2-2 TRBV24-1 many - TGTGCCACCAGTGATTCGTGGACCGGGGAGCTGTTTTTT CATSDSWTGELFF
TRBJ1-5 TRBV28 - - TGTGCCAGCAGTTTTCTAGACAGGCGTCGGCCCCAGCATTTT CASSFLDRRRPQHF
TRBJ2-2 TRBV29-1 - - TGCAGCGGCGGACAGAACACCGGGGAGCTGTTTTTT CSGGQNTGELFF
TRBJ1-1 TRBV6-6 few - TGTGCCAGCAGTATAAACACTGAAGCTTTCTTT CASSINTEAFF
TRBJ2-6 TRBV20-1 - - TGCAGTGCTAGCCCAGGGAATTCTGGGGCCAACGTCCTGACTTTC CSASPGNSGANVLTF
TRBJ2-1 TRBV6-2/TRBV6-3 few - TGTGCCAGCAGTTACGCTAGCTGGGTTGAGCAGTTCTTC CASSYASWVEQFF
TRBJ2-7 TRBV3-1 many TRBD2 TGTGCCAGCAGCCCAGCGGGGAGCTCCCCTGCCTACGAGCAGTACTTC CASSPAGSSPAYEQYF
TRBJ1-5 TRBV12-3/TRBV12-4 many - TGTGCCAGCAGTTTAAGGTCAGGGCGGCAGCCCCAGCATTTT CASSLRSGRQPQHF
TRBJ1-2 TRBV4-3 many - TGCGCCAGCAGCCAAGATCGGGGGGCGCGAGGCTACACCTTC CASSQDRGARGYTF
TRBJ2-1 TRBV28 - - TGTGCCAGCAGTTTAGAGATGGGGGCTTTGAATGAGCAGTTCTTC CASSLEMGALNEQFF
TRBJ1-6 TRBV20-1 - - TGCAGTGCTAGAGATCCTTCAGATAATTCACCCCTCCACTTT CSARDPSDNSPLHF
TRBJ2-1 TRBV2 - - TGTGCCAGCAGTTCCGGGACTCTTGGATACGATGAGCAGTTCTTC CASSSGTLGYDEQFF
TRBJ2-7 TRBV7-2 - - TGTGCCAGCAGCTTAGGTGTCCCGGGGAGGGGGGGTTACGAGCAGTACTTC CASSLGVPGRGGYEQYF
TRBJ1-4 TRBV20-1 many TRBD1 TGCAGTGCTAGAGATCAGGGACAGGGCGGGGAAAAACTGTTTTTT CSARDQGQGGEKLFF
TRBJ1-2 TRBV7-2 - TRBD1 TGTGCCAGCAGCTTAGCGTTGGAGACAGGGTCTGGCTACACCTTC CASSLALETGSGYTF
TRBJ2-3 TRBV5-1 - - TGCGCCAGCAGCTTCTCCGAGGGTACGCAGTATTTT CASSFSEGTQYF
TRBJ2-2 TRBV7-2 - - TGTGCCAGCAGCTCCCGACAGTCGAACACCGGGGAGCTGTTTTTT CASSSRQSNTGELFF
TRBJ2-7 TRBV6-2/TRBV6-3 few - TGTGCCAGCAGAAAGCCAGCGAGCTCCTACAATGAGCAGTACTTC CASRKPASSYNEQYF
TRBJ2-3 TRBV12-3/TRBV12-4 few TRBD1 TGTGCCAGCAGTCCCGGGACAGTTAGCACAGATACGCAGTATTTT CASSPGTVSTDTQYF
TRBJ2-7 TRBV20-1 many - TGCAGTGCTAGTCCCGCGTTAAGCTCCTACGAGCAGTACTTC CSASPALSSYEQYF
TRBJ2-1 TRBV12-3/TRBV12-4 - - TGTGCCAGCAGTTCGTACCGATACAATGAGCAGTTCTTC CASSSYRYNEQFF
TRBJ1-5 TRBV21-1 few - TGTGCCAGCAGCACTCGGACAGGGGGTCTTCAGCCCCAGCATTTT CASSTRTGGLQPQHF
TRBJ2-2 TRBV24-1 few TRBD1 TGTGCCACCAGTGATTACGGACAGGGGGGTACCGGGGAGCTGTTTTTT CATSDYGQGGTGELFF
TRBJ1-2 TRBV11-1 many - TGTGCCAGCAGCTTATCGGCCAACGTTAACTATGGCTACACCTTC CASSLSANVNYGYTF
TRBJ2-3 TRBV6-2/TRBV6-3 many TRBD2 TGTGCCAGCAGTTCCTTCCTAGCGGGGGGGCAAGATACGCAGTATTTT CASSSFLAGGQDTQYF
TRBJ2-1 TRBV7-3 - TRBD2 TGTGCCAGCAGCTTAGGCGGGGGGTTCTGCAATGAGCAGTTCTTC CASSLGGGFCNEQFF
TRBJ1-4 TRBV5-1 - TRBD1 TGCGCCAGCAAGAGACAGGCGACAGGGTTCGGAGAAAAACTGTTTTTT CASKRQATGFGEKLFF
TRBJ1-4 TRBV7-8 few TRBD1 TGTGCCAGCAGCCTGGGACACAGGGGGCTGAATGAAAAACTGTTTTTT CASSLGHRGLNEKLFF
TRBJ1-3 TRBV9 - - TGTGCCAGCAGCGCGGCACCCAGGGGCAACACCATATATTTT CASSAAPRGNTIYF
TRBJ2-2 TRBV9 - - TGTGCCAGCAGTATTAGACCGATCATCAACACCGGGGAGCTGTTTTTT CASSIRPIINTGELFF